This T cell receptor beta chain emerged from a study of control samples from healthy donors and cancer patients. The CDR3 is made up of 17 amino acids. Trimming took 0 bases from V and 3 from J, leaving 16 bases between them. The germline gives CDR1 SGHTS, CDR2 YDEGEE. TCRdb's copy holds only in-frame clones and misses some; the assay was immunoSEQ multiplex PCR. The data show some 64,000 clones, over 75% seen once. Sequencing was carried out using PBMCs. The sequence was collected from a woman aged 45-65 years with head and neck cancer. The chain combines TRBV5-8 with TRBJ2-1; D might be TRBD2 (6 bases). The CDR3 nucleotides read TGTGCCAGCAGCTTGGGGGCGGGACTGGAAAACTACAATGAGCAGTTCTTC. It codes for CASSLGAGLENYNEQFF. The full variable domain, its missing parts supplied by reference TRBV5-8 and TRBJ2-1, is EAGVTQSPTHLIKTRGQQATLRCSPISGHTSVYWYQQALGLGLQFLLWYDEGEERNRGNFPPRFSGRQFPNYSSELNVNALELEDSALYLCASSLGAGLENYNEQFFGPGTRLTVL.